This passage covers 14 T cell receptor beta chains from one sample sequenced in a study of beta chain features in type 1 diabetes. Study-wide results and limits: Shorter TCRB CDR3s, moderately but significantly so, marked every one of the four CD4+ subsets in Type 1 diabetes patients.

The sequenced template was cDNA made from the entire isolated RNA. Method: immunoSEQ multiplex PCR; TCRdb's copy keeps in-frame clones and lacks some. The sample lists some 640,000 clones, about 14% seen once, with just under 0.04% in the top ten. What these receptors recognize is not known. What was sequenced was naive CD4+ T cells from blood. These receptors all come from a man aged 18-30 years with type 1 diabetes.

This clone was seen more than once but under ten times. V usage is TRBV13 and J usage is TRBJ2-7; D ambiguous. Looked up from germline, CDR1 is PRHDT and CDR2 is FYEKMQ (reference sequence). Deletions cut 5 bases from V and 4 bases from J, with 15 bases between. The CDR3 has 14 amino acids. The CDR3 is CASSPSGLEYEQYF. CDR3 nucleotides: TGTGCCAGCAGCCCCAGTGGCCTCGAATACGAGCAGTACTTC. The full variable domain, completed using reference TRBV13 and TRBJ2-7, is AAGVIQSPRHLIKEKRETATLKCYPIPRHDTVYWYQQGPGQDPQFLISFYEKMQSDKGSIPDRFSAQQFSDYHSELNMSSLELGDSALYFCASSPSGLEYEQYFGPGTRLTVT.

For this clone: Other DNA variants within this sample encode the same CDR3. The chain joins TRBV7-9 to TRBJ1-1; no reliable D call. The CDR3 sequence is 13 residues long. Germline V gene sequence: CDR1 SEHNR, CDR2 FQNEAQ (reference sequence). V was shortened by 2 bases and J by 2 bases, with 6 bases between the two germline ends. CDR3 amino acids: CASSLTGNTEAFF. CDR3 nucleotides: TGTGCCAGCAGCTTAACGGGAAACACTGAAGCTTTCTTT.

This chain connects TRBV7-2 to TRBJ1-2; the match to TRBD1 covers 7 bases. There are 13 residues in the CDR3. V lost 5 bases, J lost 4 bases, and 4 bases stayed unmatched. Germline CDR1 and CDR2: SGHTA and FQGNSA. The CDR3 loop is CASSPGTVYGYTF. The CDR3 DNA sequence: TGTGCCAGCAGCCCCGGGACAGTCTATGGCTACACCTTC.

This clone was detected a few times. The genes are TRBV5-1 and TRBJ2-7; D may be TRBD1 or TRBD2 (5 bases each). The V end was cut by 0 bases, the J end by 4 bases, with 14 bases between. This CDR3 contains 15 residues. From germline, CDR1 is SGHRS and CDR2 YFSETQ. The CDR3 spells CASSLAGTPGYEQYF. The DNA for the CDR3 is TGCGCCAGCAGCTTGGCCGGGACCCCAGGGTACGAGCAGTACTTC.

CDR3 residues: CATGDSTLDIQYF. The CDR3 bases are TGTGCCACGGGGGACAGCACTTTGGACATTCAGTACTTC. The V gene is TRBV10-3, the J gene TRBJ2-4, with TRBD1 as a possible D gene (7 bases). The CDR3 sequence is 13 residues long. Trimming took off 10 bases at V and 8 bases at J, with 18 bases between the two ends. Per germline, CDR1 ENHRY and CDR2 SYGVKD.

This clone has a handful of counts. V and J are TRBV5-4 and TRBJ2-5, with 8 bases identical to TRBD2. CDR1 and CDR2 from the germline V gene are SGHNT and YYREEE (reference sequence). V was pared by 3 bases and J by 2 bases, with 6 bases of the junction left unmatched. The CDR3 is 15 residues long. The CDR3 DNA is TGTGCCAGCAGCTCACTGCGGGGGGAACAAGAGACCCAGTACTTC. Its protein product is CASSSLRGEQETQYF.

The sample holds a few counts of this clone. CDR3 amino acids: CASRTGGAGTGELFF. As DNA, the CDR3 is TGTGCCAGCAGAACAGGGGGCGCGGGCACCGGGGAGCTGTTTTTT. The chain joins TRBV6-5 to TRBJ2-2; 9 bases are a match to TRBD1. The J segment lost 4 bases and the V segment lost 6 bases, leaving 6 bases of the junction unmatched. This CDR3 region has 15 residues. Germline CDR1 and CDR2: MNHEY and SVGAGI.

In its sample, this clone was seen a few times. This chain's CDR3 is CSLGYYEQYF. The CDR3 bases are TGCAGTCTCGGGTACTACGAGCAGTACTTC. The V gene is TRBV20-1, the J gene TRBJ2-7; D uncertain. Germline values: CDR1 DFQATT, CDR2 SNEGSKA (reference sequence). The V and J ends lost 8 bases and 3 bases respectively, with 8 bases between them. The CDR3 is made up of 10 amino acids.

This clone was counted only a few times. The chain recombines TRBV5-1 with TRBJ2-5; tentatively, D is TRBD1 (7 bases). Trimming left V 4 bases short and J 5 bases short, with 15 bases between. The CDR3 length is 14 residues. Germline loops: CDR1 SGHRS, CDR2 YFSETQ. The CDR3 loop reads CASSRQGGEETQYF. The CDR3 region has the DNA TGCGCCAGCAGCCGGCAGGGGGGCGAGGAGACCCAGTACTTC.

The chain has TRBV4-3 and TRBJ2-1, with a weak D call TRBD1 (6 bases). V lost 1 base and J 15 bases, leaving 16 bases between the germline ends. Germline V gene lookup returns CDR1 LGHNA and CDR2 YSLEER. The CDR3 covers 13 residues. The chain's CDR3 is CASSQGGHLRRFF. The CDR3 bases are TGCGCCAGCAGCCAAGGGGGACACTTAAGGAGGTTCTTC.

This chain joins TRBV25-1 and TRBJ2-3; TRBD1 might be the D (6 bases). The V and J ends lost 10 bases and 0 bases respectively, with 17 bases between them. Germline V gene sequence: CDR1 MGHDK, CDR2 SYGVNS. The CDR3 runs 15 residues. The CDR3 DNA sequence: TGTGCCACCTCACAGGGCTCGGGTAGCACAGATACGCAGTATTTT. It yields the protein CATSQGSGSTDTQYF.

This clone was counted a few times. The genes are TRBV11-1 and TRBJ2-1; the D is unclear. This CDR3 has 14 amino acids. CDR1 is SGHAT and CDR2 is FQDESV in the germline V gene (reference sequence). The V end lost 2 bases, the J end lost 9 bases, and 14 bases lay between the germline ends. This CDR3 reads CASSLSLVGGEQFF. As DNA, the CDR3 is TGTGCCAGCAGCTTAAGTCTTGTTGGTGGTGAGCAGTTCTTC.

This clone was picked up a small number of times. The V and J genes are TRBV9 and TRBJ1-5; 8 positions match TRBD1. This CDR3 spans 15 amino acids. The J segment lost 6 bases and the V segment lost 0 bases, leaving 5 bases of the junction unmatched. The V gene's germline CDR1 is SGDLS and CDR2 YYNGEE. The CDR3 sequence is CASSVGSGGGQPQHF. The CDR3 DNA follows: TGTGCCAGCAGCGTAGGGTCAGGGGGCGGTCAGCCCCAGCATTTT.

The chain combines TRBV7-9 with TRBJ2-3, with TRBD2 matching 8 bases. Trimming cost V 5 bases and J 4 bases; bases outside gene matches: 5. CDR3 length: 14 residues. Germline CDR1 SEHNR, CDR2 FQNEAQ (reference sequence). In DNA form, the CDR3 reads TGTGCCAGCAGCGCCAGCGGGAGCGCAGATACGCAGTATTTT. The encoded protein is CASSASGSADTQYF.